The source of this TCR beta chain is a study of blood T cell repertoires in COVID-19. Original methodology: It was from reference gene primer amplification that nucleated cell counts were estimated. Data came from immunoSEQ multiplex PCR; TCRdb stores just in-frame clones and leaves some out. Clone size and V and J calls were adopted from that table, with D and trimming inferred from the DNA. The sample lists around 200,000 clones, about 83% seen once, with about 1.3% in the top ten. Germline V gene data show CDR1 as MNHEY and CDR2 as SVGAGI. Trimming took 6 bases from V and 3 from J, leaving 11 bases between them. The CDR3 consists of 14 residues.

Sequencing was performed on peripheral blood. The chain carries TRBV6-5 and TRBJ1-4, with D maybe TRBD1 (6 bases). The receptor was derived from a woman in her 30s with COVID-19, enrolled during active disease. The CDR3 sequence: CASREGQANEKLFF. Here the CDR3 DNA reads TGTGCCAGCAGAGAGGGACAAGCTAATGAAAAACTGTTTTTT.